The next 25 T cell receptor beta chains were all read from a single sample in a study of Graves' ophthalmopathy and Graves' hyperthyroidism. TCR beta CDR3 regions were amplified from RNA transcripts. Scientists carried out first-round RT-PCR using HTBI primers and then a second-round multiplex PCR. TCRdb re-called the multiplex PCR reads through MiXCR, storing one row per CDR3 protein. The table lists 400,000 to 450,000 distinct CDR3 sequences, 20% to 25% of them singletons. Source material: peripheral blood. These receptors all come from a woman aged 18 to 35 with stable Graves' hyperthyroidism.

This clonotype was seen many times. The CDR3 DNA is TGTGCCAGCAGCACGACCGCAGGGGACTCCTACGAGCAGTACTTC. Encoded protein: CASSTTAGDSYEQYF. The chain recombines TRBV7-3 with TRBJ2-7; a weak D match, TRBD1 (6 bases). Per germline, CDR1 SGHTA and CDR2 FQGTGA. V lost 5 bases and J lost 0, with 14 bases in between. The CDR3 contains 15 residues.

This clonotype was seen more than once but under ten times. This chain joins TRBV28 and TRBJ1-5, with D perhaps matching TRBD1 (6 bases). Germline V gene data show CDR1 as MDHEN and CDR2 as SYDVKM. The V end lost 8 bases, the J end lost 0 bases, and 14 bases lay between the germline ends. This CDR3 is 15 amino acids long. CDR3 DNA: TGTGCCAGCGGCCTCAGGGGTTATAGCAATCAGCCCCAGCATTTT. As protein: CASGLRGYSNQPQHF.

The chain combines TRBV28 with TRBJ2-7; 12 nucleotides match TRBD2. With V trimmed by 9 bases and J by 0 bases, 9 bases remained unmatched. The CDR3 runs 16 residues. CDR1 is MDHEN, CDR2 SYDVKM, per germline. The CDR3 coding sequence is TGTGCCAGTTCCACGACTAGCGGGAGTCACTCCTACGAGCAGTACTTC. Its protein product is CASSTTSGSHSYEQYF.

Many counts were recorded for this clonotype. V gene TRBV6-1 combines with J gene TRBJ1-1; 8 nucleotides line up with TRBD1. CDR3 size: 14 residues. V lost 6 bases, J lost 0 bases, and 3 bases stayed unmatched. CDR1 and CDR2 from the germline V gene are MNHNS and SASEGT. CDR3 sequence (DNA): TGTGCCAGCAGACTGACAGGGGTGAACACTGAAGCTTTCTTT. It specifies CASRLTGVNTEAFF.

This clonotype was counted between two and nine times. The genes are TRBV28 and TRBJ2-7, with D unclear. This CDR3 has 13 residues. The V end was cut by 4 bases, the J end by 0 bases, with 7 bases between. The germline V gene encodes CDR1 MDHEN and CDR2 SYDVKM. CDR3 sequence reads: CASSSTPSYEQYF. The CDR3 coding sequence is TGTGCCAGCAGTTCGACCCCCTCCTACGAGCAGTACTTC. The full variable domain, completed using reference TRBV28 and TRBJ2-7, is DVKVTQSSRYLVKRTGEKVFLECVQDMDHENMFWYRQDPGLGLRLIYFSYDVKMKEKGDIPEGYSVSREKKERFSLILESASTNQTSMYLCASSSTPSYEQYFGPGTRLTVT.

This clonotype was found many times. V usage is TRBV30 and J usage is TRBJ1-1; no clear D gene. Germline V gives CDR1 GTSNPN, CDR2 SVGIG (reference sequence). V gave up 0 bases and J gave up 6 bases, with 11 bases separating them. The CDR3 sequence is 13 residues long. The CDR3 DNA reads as TGTGCCTGGAGTGTAGGAAGTCGCGCTGAAGCTTTCTTT. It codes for CAWSVGSRAEAFF.

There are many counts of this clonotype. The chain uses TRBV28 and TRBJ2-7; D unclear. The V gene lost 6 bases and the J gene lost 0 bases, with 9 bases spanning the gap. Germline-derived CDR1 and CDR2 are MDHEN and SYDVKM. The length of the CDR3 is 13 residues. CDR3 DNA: TGTGCCAGCAGGACACAGAGCTCCTACGAGCAGTACTTC. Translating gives CASRTQSSYEQYF.

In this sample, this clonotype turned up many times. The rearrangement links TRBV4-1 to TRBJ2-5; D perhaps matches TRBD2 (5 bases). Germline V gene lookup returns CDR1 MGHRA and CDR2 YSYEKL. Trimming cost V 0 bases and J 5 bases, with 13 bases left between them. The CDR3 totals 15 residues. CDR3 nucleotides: TGCGCCAGCAGCCAAGACGGTCCGAGGGTGGAGACCCAGTACTTC. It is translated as CASSQDGPRVETQYF.

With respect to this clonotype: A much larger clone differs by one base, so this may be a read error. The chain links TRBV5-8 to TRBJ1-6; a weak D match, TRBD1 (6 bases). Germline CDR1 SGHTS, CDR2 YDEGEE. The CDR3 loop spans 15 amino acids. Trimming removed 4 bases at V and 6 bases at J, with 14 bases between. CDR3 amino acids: CASSLLTGANSPLHF. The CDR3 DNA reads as TGTGCCAGCAGCCTCTTGACAGGTGCTAATTCACCCCTCCACTTT.

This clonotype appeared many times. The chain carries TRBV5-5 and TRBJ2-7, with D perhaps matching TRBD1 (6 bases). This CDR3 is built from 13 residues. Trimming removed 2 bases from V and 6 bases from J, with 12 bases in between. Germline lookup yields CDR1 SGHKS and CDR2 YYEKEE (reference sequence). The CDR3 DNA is TGTGCCAGCAGCTTCTCAGGGGTAAGCGAGCAGTACTTC. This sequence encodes CASSFSGVSEQYF.

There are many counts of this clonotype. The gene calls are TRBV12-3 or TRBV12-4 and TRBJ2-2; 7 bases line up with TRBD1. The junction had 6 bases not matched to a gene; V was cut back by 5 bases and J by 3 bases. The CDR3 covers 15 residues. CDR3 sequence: CASSQTGRDTGELFF. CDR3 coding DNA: TGTGCCAGCAGTCAGACAGGGCGGGACACCGGGGAGCTGTTTTTT.

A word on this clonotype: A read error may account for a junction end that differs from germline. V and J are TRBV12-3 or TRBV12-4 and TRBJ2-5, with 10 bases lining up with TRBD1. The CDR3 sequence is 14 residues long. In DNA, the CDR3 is TGTGCCAGCGGGACAGGGGTCTCACAAGAGACCAAGTACTTC. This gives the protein CASGTGVSQETKYF.

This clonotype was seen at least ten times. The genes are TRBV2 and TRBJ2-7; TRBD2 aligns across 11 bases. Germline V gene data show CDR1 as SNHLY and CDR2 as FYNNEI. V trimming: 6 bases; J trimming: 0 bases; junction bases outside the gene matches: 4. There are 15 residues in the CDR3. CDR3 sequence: CASSATSGSSYEQYF. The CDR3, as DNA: TGTGCCAGCAGCGCCACTAGCGGGAGCTCCTACGAGCAGTACTTC. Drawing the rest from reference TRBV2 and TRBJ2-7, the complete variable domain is EPEVTQTPSHQVTQMGQEVILRCVPISNHLYFYWYRQILGQKVEFLVSFYNNEISEKSEIFDDQFSVERPDGSNFTLKIRSTKLEDSAMYFCASSATSGSSYEQYFGPGTRLTVT.

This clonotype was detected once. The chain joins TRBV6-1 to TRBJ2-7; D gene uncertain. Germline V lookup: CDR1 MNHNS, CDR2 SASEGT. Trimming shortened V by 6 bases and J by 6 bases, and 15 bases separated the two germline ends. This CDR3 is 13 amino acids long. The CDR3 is CASSDLLGFEQYF. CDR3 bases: TGTGCCAGCAGCGATCTTCTGGGGTTCGAGCAGTACTTC.

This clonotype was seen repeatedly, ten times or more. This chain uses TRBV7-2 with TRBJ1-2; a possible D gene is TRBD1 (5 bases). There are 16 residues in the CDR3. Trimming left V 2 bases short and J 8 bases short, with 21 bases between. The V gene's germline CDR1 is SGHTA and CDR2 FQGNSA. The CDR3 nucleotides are TGTGCCAGCAGCTTAACCGGGACGGCCAGCGACGGAGGCTACACCTTC. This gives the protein CASSLTGTASDGGYTF.

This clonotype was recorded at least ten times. In DNA form, the CDR3 reads TGTGCCAGCGGGGGGTCCTACGAGCAGTACTTC. Protein sequence: CASGGSYEQYF. The V gene is TRBV6-5, the J gene TRBJ2-7, with a tentative D call TRBD2 (6 bases). The ends were cut back, 8 bases at V and 1 base at J, with 6 bases in the middle. CDR3 length: 11 amino acids. Germline V gives CDR1 MNHEY, CDR2 SVGAGI.

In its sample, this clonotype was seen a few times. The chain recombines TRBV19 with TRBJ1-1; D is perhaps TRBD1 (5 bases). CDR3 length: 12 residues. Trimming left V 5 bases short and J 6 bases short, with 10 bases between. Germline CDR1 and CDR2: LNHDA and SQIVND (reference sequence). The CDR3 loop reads CASSRTFAEAFF. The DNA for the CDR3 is TGTGCCAGTAGTCGGACATTCGCTGAAGCTTTCTTT.

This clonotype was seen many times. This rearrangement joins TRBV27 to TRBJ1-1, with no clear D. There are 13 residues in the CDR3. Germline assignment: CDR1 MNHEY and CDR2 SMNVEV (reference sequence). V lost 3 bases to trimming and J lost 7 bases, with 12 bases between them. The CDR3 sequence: CASSFLGTDEAFF. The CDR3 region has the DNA TGTGCCAGCAGTTTTTTAGGAACAGATGAAGCTTTCTTT.

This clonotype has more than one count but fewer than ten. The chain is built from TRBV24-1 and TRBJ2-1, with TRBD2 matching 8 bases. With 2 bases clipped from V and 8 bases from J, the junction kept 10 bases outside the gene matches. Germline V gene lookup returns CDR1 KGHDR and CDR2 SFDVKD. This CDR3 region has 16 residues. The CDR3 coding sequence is TGTGCCACCAGTGATTCTTGGGGGATAGCGGGACATGAGCAGTTCTTC. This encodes CATSDSWGIAGHEQFF.

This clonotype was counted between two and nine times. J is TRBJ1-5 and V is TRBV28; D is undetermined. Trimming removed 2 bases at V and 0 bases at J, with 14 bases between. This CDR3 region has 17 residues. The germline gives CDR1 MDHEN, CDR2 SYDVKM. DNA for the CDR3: TGTGCCAGCAGTTTAGACCCCATCCAGGTTAGCAATCAGCCCCAGCATTTT. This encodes CASSLDPIQVSNQPQHF.

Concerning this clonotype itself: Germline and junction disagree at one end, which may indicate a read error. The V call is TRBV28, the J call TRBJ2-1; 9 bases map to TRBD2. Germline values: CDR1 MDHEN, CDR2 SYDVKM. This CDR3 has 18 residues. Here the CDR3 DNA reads TGTGCCAGCAGTAAAGAACGTGTAGCGGGAGAGAGTTACAATGAGAAGTTCTTC. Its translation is CASSKERVAGESYNEKFF.

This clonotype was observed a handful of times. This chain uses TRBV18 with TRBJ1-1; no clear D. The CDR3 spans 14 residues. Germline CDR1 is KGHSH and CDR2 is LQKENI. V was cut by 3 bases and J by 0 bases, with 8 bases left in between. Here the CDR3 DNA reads TGTGCCAGCTCACCCCCTGCCATGAACACTGAAGCTTTCTTT. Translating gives CASSPPAMNTEAFF.

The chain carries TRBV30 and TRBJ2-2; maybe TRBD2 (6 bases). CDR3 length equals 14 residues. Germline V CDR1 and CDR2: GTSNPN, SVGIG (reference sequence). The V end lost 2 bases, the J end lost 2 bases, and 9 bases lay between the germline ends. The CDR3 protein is CAWSRRANTGELFF. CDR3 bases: TGTGCCTGGAGTCGGAGGGCCAACACCGGGGAGCTGTTTTTT.

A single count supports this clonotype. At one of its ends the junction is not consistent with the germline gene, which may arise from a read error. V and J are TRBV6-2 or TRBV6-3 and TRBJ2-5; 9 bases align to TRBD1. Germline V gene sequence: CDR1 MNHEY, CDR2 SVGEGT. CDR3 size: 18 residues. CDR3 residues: CASSFSLPGQGRKETKYF. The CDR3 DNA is TGTGCCAGCAGTTTTTCCCTCCCGGGACAGGGACGCAAGGAGACCAAGTACTTC.

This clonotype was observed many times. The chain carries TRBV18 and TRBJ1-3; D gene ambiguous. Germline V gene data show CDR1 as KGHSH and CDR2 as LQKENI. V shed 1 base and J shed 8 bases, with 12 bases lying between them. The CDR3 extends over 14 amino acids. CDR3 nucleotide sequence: TGTGCCAGCTCACCACGGGCAAGCCGGGACACCATATATTTT. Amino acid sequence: CASSPRASRDTIYF.